This T cell receptor beta chain was recorded in a study of blood T cells in healthy people across ages. This clonotype showed up just a few times. The CDR3 sequence is 14 residues long. CDR1 MNHNY and CDR2 SVGAGI come from the germline V gene (reference sequence). V lost 2 bases to trimming and J lost 4 bases, with 11 bases between them. Sample-barcoded 5' priming and a J-beta primer mix drove a second PCR of roughly 7 to 11 cycles. Every cDNA was tagged by a template-switch adaptor with 12 random nucleotides. Each CDR3 protein is one row after TCRdb ran MiXCR on the 5' RACE reads. The sample has 700,000 or so distinct CDR3 sequences, about 24% seen once.

The origin of this receptor is a man between 70 and 80 years old in good health. The specimen sequenced was blood. The V gene is TRBV6-6, the J gene TRBJ1-1, with D tentatively TRBD1 (6 bases). The CDR3 DNA is TGTGCCAGCAGTTACCGGGTAGGGGGCACTGAAGCTTTCTTT. This sequence encodes CASSYRVGGTEAFF.